This is a list of T cell receptor beta chains from one sample in a study of blood T cell repertoires in COVID-19. Produced via immunoSEQ multiplex PCR; TCRdb's table is partial and in-frame only. Of approximately 230,000 clones listed, 70% to 85% are singletons. The sequenced sample was peripheral blood. The source of these receptors is an older man with acute or convalescent COVID-19. Both conserved end residues are part of each CDR3. Fields, in order: V gene, J gene, clone size, D gene, CDR3 protein, CDR3 DNA. D genes are given only for firm matches. A row's size may be missing; if present it is once, few, many or a size class.

>TRBV18|TRBJ2-2|NA|TRBD1
CASSPIDRGIGELFF
TGTGCCAGCTCACCAATTGACAGGGGCATCGGGGAGCTGTTTTTT
>TRBV24-1|TRBJ2-1|NA|NA
CATSGGSAHYNEQFF
TGTGCCACCAGTGGAGGTAGCGCCCACTACAATGAGCAGTTCTTC
>TRBV7-8|TRBJ1-2|NA|TRBD1
CASRASTGGGYTF
TGTGCCAGCAGAGCGTCGACAGGGGGTGGCTACACCTTC
>TRBV30|TRBJ2-7|NA|TRBD1
CAWIARDRGYEQYF
TGTGCCTGGATCGCAAGGGACAGGGGCTACGAGCAGTACTTC
>TRBV15|TRBJ2-7|few|NA
CATSRDRVAGYEQYF
TGTGCCACCAGCAGAGACCGAGTGGCGGGATACGAGCAGTACTTC
>TRBV28|TRBJ2-7|NA|TRBD2
CASRLSGGRDEQYF
TGTGCCAGCAGACTGAGCGGGGGGCGGGACGAGCAGTACTTC
>TRBV30|TRBJ1-2|NA|TRBD1
CAWSFRDRVSGGYTF
TGTGCCTGGAGTTTCCGGGACAGGGTTTCGGGGGGCTACACCTTC
>TRBV6-5|TRBJ1-1|NA|NA
CASSPPGQNTEAFF
TGTGCCAGCAGTCCGCCGGGACAGAACACTGAAGCTTTCTTT
>TRBV7-9|TRBJ1-2|once|NA
CASSPRTASNYGYTF
TGTGCCAGCAGCCCGCGGACAGCCTCTAACTATGGCTACACCTTC
>TRBV18|TRBJ2-7|few|TRBD2
CASSLTGARTSGGYEQYF
TGTGCCAGCTCCCTCACGGGGGCGCGAACTAGCGGAGGCTACGAGCAGTACTTC
>TRBV2|TRBJ2-1|NA|TRBD2
CASRGGRAYNEQFF
TGTGCCAGCAGGGGGGGGAGGGCCTACAATGAGCAGTTCTTC